This passage covers 19 T cell receptor beta chains from one sample sequenced in a study of shared clonotypes between healthy human individuals. Data came from immunoSEQ multiplex PCR; TCRdb stores just in-frame clones and leaves some out. The sample comprises hundreds of thousands of clones, approximately 79% of which are singletons, and about 1.7% rests with the top ten. Sequences were obtained from memory CD4+ T cells sorted from blood. The subset is: CD45RA-negative fraction. The origin of the receptors is a woman aged 25 to 39 in good health.

The J gene is TRBJ1-5, the V gene TRBV15; the D is unclear. CDR3 size: 15 residues. Trimming shortened V by 3 bases and J by 7 bases, and 16 bases separated the two germline ends. From germline, CDR1 is LNHNV and CDR2 YYDKDF (reference sequence). The CDR3 DNA reads as TGTGCCACCAGCAGCGCCGCTGGGCCGGGGCAGCCCCAGCATTTT. Translating gives CATSSAAGPGQPQHF.

The V and J genes are TRBV2 and TRBJ1-2; TRBD1 agrees at 10 bases. Germline CDR1 is SNHLY and CDR2 is FYNNEI. The CDR3 length is 12 residues. V shed 10 bases and J 8 bases; nucleotides not matched to a gene: 7. Here the CDR3 DNA reads TGTGCCACGGGACAGGGGACAGGCGGCTACACCTTC. Translated, it gives CATGQGTGGYTF. Variable domain in full (rest from reference TRBV2 and TRBJ1-2): EPEVTQTPSHQVTQMGQEVILRCVPISNHLYFYWYRQILGQKVEFLVSFYNNEISEKSEIFDDQFSVERPDGSNFTLKIRSTKLEDSAMYFCATGQGTGGYTFGSGTRLTVV.

This rearrangement joins TRBV10-3 to TRBJ2-1; maybe TRBD1 (6 bases). There are 15 residues in the CDR3. Trimming left V 5 bases short and J 2 bases short, with 13 bases between. Germline V gives CDR1 ENHRY, CDR2 SYGVKD. As DNA, the CDR3 is TGTGCCATCAGTCCCAGGGGACCCCCCTACAATGAGCAGTTCTTC. Encoded protein: CAISPRGPPYNEQFF.

This chain joins TRBV7-2 and TRBJ1-1; 7 positions agree with TRBD1. The CDR3 runs 17 residues. Germline values: CDR1 SGHTA, CDR2 FQGNSA. Unmatched junction bases numbered 14, after V lost 6 bases and J lost 1 base. Here the CDR3 DNA reads TGTGCCAGCAGTTTGGGCCAGGGGGGAAGGCGGAACACTGAAGCTTTCTTT. Protein sequence: CASSLGQGGRRNTEAFF. The whole variable domain, filled in from reference TRBV7-2 and TRBJ1-1, reads GAGVSQSPSNKVTEKGKDVELRCDPISGHTALYWYRQSLGQGLEFLIYFQGNSAPDKSGLPSDRFSAERTGGSVSTLTIQRTQQEDSAVYLCASSLGQGGRRNTEAFFGQGTRLTVV.

This clone was detected only once. The gene calls are TRBV30 and TRBJ2-1; D is ambiguous. The V and J ends lost 3 bases and 2 bases respectively, with 8 bases between them. The CDR3 loop spans 13 amino acids. Germline CDR1 is GTSNPN and CDR2 is SVGIG (reference sequence). This CDR3 is CAWRESTYNEQFF. The CDR3 nucleotides are TGTGCCTGGAGGGAAAGTACCTACAATGAGCAGTTCTTC.

The chain has TRBV18 and TRBJ2-1, with 8 nucleotides matching TRBD2. The CDR3 covers 17 residues. CDR1 and CDR2 (germline): KGHSH, LQKENI. J gave up 1 base and V 3 bases, and 8 bases lay outside the gene matches. This chain's CDR3 is CASSPRVSGTSYNEQFF. The DNA of the CDR3 is TGTGCCAGCTCACCTCGGGTTAGCGGGACGTCCTACAATGAGCAGTTCTTC.

The chain recombines TRBV27 with TRBJ2-7, with TRBD2 matching over 9 bases. V was clipped by 6 bases and J by 2 bases; unmatched bases: 11. This CDR3 contains 16 residues. The germline CDR1 and CDR2 sequences are MNHEY and SMNVEV (reference sequence). CDR3 coding DNA: TGTGCCAGCAGCGCCCCCAGCGGGAGGTGGACCTACGAGCAGTACTTC. The encoded protein is CASSAPSGRWTYEQYF.

V usage is TRBV6-4 and J usage is TRBJ2-7; no reliable D call. Germline lookup yields CDR1 MRHNA and CDR2 SNTAGT. The V end was cut by 5 bases, the J end by 2 bases, with 16 bases between. The CDR3 runs to 15 residues. The CDR3 sequence is CASSYTHSVTYEQYF. In nucleotides, the CDR3 is TGTGCCAGCAGTTACACCCATTCGGTAACCTACGAGCAGTACTTC.

As for this clone: The sample contains more than one DNA sequence encoding this CDR3. The chain joins TRBV28 to TRBJ1-2; D is perhaps TRBD1 (5 bases). The V end lost 3 bases, the J end lost 7 bases, and 9 bases lay between the germline ends. CDR3 size: 12 residues. In germline, CDR1 is MDHEN, CDR2 SYDVKM. The CDR3 here is CASSFGTIGYTF. CDR3 DNA sequence: TGTGCCAGCAGTTTCGGGACCATTGGCTACACCTTC.

In regard to this clone: This probably arose from a read error, given a far larger clone one base away. Distinct nucleotide sequences in the sample also encode this CDR3. CDR3 protein: CASSLGSGGYNEQFF. The CDR3 bases are TGCGCCAGCAGCTTGGGTAGCGGGGGCTACAATGAGCAGTTCTTC. The chain recombines TRBV5-1 with TRBJ2-1; 9 nucleotides align to TRBD2. The V and J ends lost 0 bases and 3 bases, in that order; junction bases with no gene match: 1. The CDR3 length is 15 residues. Germline values: CDR1 SGHRS, CDR2 YFSETQ.

V usage is TRBV9 and J usage is TRBJ2-5; D is possibly TRBD1 (6 bases). Germline CDR1 reads SGDLS; CDR2 reads YYNGEE. V lost 6 bases and J 2 bases, leaving 11 bases between the germline ends. This CDR3 comprises 13 residues. The CDR3 loop is CASNTGNQETQYF. For the CDR3, the DNA is TGTGCCAGCAATACAGGGAATCAAGAGACCCAGTACTTC.

The chain couples TRBV28 to TRBJ2-3, with D perhaps TRBD1 or TRBD2 (6 bases each). The V end lost 7 bases, the J end lost 4 bases, and 15 bases lay between the germline ends. Germline CDR1 MDHEN, CDR2 SYDVKM. The CDR3 sequence is 14 residues long. CDR3 residues: CASIVGGSSDTQYF. The CDR3 DNA sequence: TGTGCCAGCATCGTCGGGGGCTCGTCAGATACGCAGTATTTT.

The rearrangement uses TRBV11-3 and TRBJ2-3; D gene ambiguous. This CDR3 is built from 12 residues. V gave up 3 bases and J gave up 6 bases, with 7 bases separating them. Germline V lookup: CDR1 SGHNT, CDR2 YENEEA. CDR3 loop: CASSFLGDTQYF. CDR3 in DNA: TGTGCCAGCAGCTTTCTGGGGGATACGCAGTATTTT.

V gene TRBV11-2 combines with J gene TRBJ2-5, with D perhaps given as TRBD1 or TRBD2 (5 bases each). The CDR3 length is 14 residues. V dropped 1 base and J dropped 4 bases, with 10 bases sitting between them. Germline V gene sequence: CDR1 SGHAT, CDR2 FQNNGV. CDR3 loop: CASSLGGTGETQYF. DNA of the CDR3: TGTGCCAGCAGCTTAGGGGGGACCGGAGAGACCCAGTACTTC. Drawing the rest from reference TRBV11-2 and TRBJ2-5, the complete variable domain is EAGVAQSPRYKIIEKRQSVAFWCNPISGHATLYWYQQILGQGPKLLIQFQNNGVVDDSQLPKDRFSAERLKGVDSTLKIQPAKLEDSAVYLCASSLGGTGETQYFGPGTRLLVL.

This clone was seen only a few times. The chain employs TRBV28 and TRBJ2-7; 9 bases agree with TRBD2. V trimming: 6 bases; J trimming: 4 bases; junction bases outside the gene matches: 7. From germline, CDR1 is MDHEN and CDR2 SYDVKM. The CDR3 runs 14 residues. CDR3 DNA: TGTGCCAGCAGGCGGCCGGGACTAGCATACGAGCAGTACTTC. This encodes CASRRPGLAYEQYF.

The chain couples TRBV6-6 to TRBJ2-4; D unresolved. Per germline, CDR1 MNHNY and CDR2 SVGAGI (reference sequence). The V end lost 2 bases, the J end lost 1 base, and 6 bases lay between the germline ends. The CDR3 is made up of 14 amino acids. CDR3 DNA: TGTGCCAGCAGTTACGAGCGCGCCAAAAACATTCAGTACTTC. Its translation: CASSYERAKNIQYF.

DNA for the CDR3: TGTGCCAGCAGTAAAGGCGGGAGTCTCACAGATACGCAGTATTTT. This translates into CASSKGGSLTDTQYF. The J gene is TRBJ2-3, the V gene TRBV6-1, with 7 bases lining up with TRBD2. Trimming removed 5 bases from V and 2 bases from J; junction bases left unmatched: 7. Germline CDR1 and CDR2: MNHNS and SASEGT. The CDR3 totals 15 residues.

With regard to this clone: The same CDR3 can be traced to other DNA sequences in this sample. This chain uses TRBV7-3 with TRBJ2-7; a possible D gene is TRBD1 (6 bases). V lost 1 base, J lost 5 bases, and 9 bases lay in between. This CDR3 is built from 13 residues. Germline V gives CDR1 SGHTA, CDR2 FQGTGA. The chain's CDR3 is CASSLKGGHEQYF. CDR3 nucleotides: TGTGCCAGCAGCTTAAAAGGGGGACACGAGCAGTACTTC. Looking up the rest from reference TRBV7-3 and TRBJ2-7 gives the full variable domain: GAGVSQTPSNKVTEKGKYVELRCDPISGHTALYWYRQSLGQGPEFLIYFQGTGAADDSGLPNDRFFAVRPEGSVSTLKIQRTERGDSAVYLCASSLKGGHEQYFGPGTRLTVT.

The chain is built from TRBV6-5 and TRBJ2-1, with no clear D. The V gene lost 3 bases and the J gene lost 0 bases, with 6 bases spanning the gap. The length of the CDR3 is 14 residues. In germline, CDR1 is MNHEY, CDR2 SVGAGI. The CDR3 DNA reads as TGTGCCAGCAGTTATCAAAGCTCCTACAATGAGCAGTTCTTC. This sequence encodes CASSYQSSYNEQFF.